Listed here are 26 T cell receptor beta chains from one sample, sequenced in a study of blood T cell repertoires in COVID-19. Sequencing used immunoSEQ multiplex PCR; TCRdb keeps in-frame clones, though not all of them. The sample consists of about 170,000 clones, around 82% of them appearing once. Source material: peripheral blood. These receptors were obtained from a man aged 65 to 85 with active or convalescent COVID-19.

This chain links TRBV4-1 with TRBJ2-1; a weak D match, TRBD1 (6 bases). Trimming shortened V by 4 bases and J by 10 bases, and 14 bases separated the two germline ends. In germline, CDR1 is MGHRA, CDR2 YSYEKL. The CDR3 has 13 amino acids. In DNA, the CDR3 is TGCGCCAGCAGCCCCCAGACAGGTTGGGAGCAGTTCTTC. Translation: CASSPQTGWEQFF.

The gene calls are TRBV7-2 and TRBJ2-2; 7 bases are shared with TRBD1. CDR1 is SGHTA, CDR2 FQGNSA, per germline. With 4 bases clipped from V and 5 bases from J, the junction kept 7 bases outside the gene matches. This CDR3 has 15 residues. The CDR3 DNA sequence: TGTGCCAGCAGCTCCCGGGTCAGGGGGACCGGGGAGCTGTTTTTT. It encodes CASSSRVRGTGELFF.

This chain connects TRBV28 to TRBJ1-2; 7 nucleotides align to TRBD1. CDR1 is MDHEN, CDR2 SYDVKM, per germline. CDR3 length: 15 amino acids. J was trimmed by 4 bases and V by 7 bases; bases with no gene match: 12. The CDR3 region is CASTLGQHVTYGYTF. DNA of the CDR3: TGTGCCAGCACCCTGGGACAGCATGTTACCTATGGCTACACCTTC.

The V gene is TRBV11-3, the J gene TRBJ1-1; D perhaps matches TRBD1 (6 bases). Germline loops: CDR1 SGHNT, CDR2 YENEEA. With 3 bases removed from V and 4 bases from J, the gap between germline ends came to 12 bases. The CDR3 has 14 residues. Written as DNA, the CDR3 is TGTGCCAGCAGCTTGACAGGAGGAGCCACTGAAGCTTTCTTT. This sequence encodes CASSLTGGATEAFF.

The chain uses TRBV2 and TRBJ2-1, with 7 bases matching TRBD1. Unmatched junction bases numbered 14, after V lost 6 bases and J lost 9 bases. The germline V gene has CDR1 SNHLY and CDR2 FYNNEI. This CDR3 has 15 residues. CDR3 sequence reads: CASRDSPDRFSEQFF. In nucleotides, the CDR3 is TGTGCCAGCAGGGACTCGCCGGACAGGTTCAGTGAGCAGTTCTTC. Full variable domain (missing parts from reference TRBV2 and TRBJ2-1): EPEVTQTPSHQVTQMGQEVILRCVPISNHLYFYWYRQILGQKVEFLVSFYNNEISEKSEIFDDQFSVERPDGSNFTLKIRSTKLEDSAMYFCASRDSPDRFSEQFFGPGTRLTVL.

The gene calls are TRBV19 and TRBJ1-5, with D perhaps matching TRBD1 (5 bases). CDR1 LNHDA and CDR2 SQIVND come from the germline V gene (reference sequence). Trimming removed 0 bases at V and 6 bases at J, with 6 bases between. This CDR3 is 13 amino acids long. CDR3 in amino acids: CASSIDRVQPQHF. The CDR3 bases are TGTGCCAGTAGTATAGACAGGGTTCAGCCCCAGCATTTT.

This sequence joins TRBV18 and TRBJ2-1; maybe TRBD1 (5 bases). Trimming cost V 4 bases and J 1 base, with 11 bases left between them. CDR3 length: 15 residues. CDR1 is KGHSH and CDR2 is LQKENI in the germline V gene. In DNA form, the CDR3 reads TGTGCCAGCTCACTTGGACACGTATCCTACAATGAGCAGTTCTTC. This encodes CASSLGHVSYNEQFF.

The V call is TRBV10-3, the J call TRBJ1-1; D is undetermined. Germline V gene sequence: CDR1 ENHRY, CDR2 SYGVKD. There are 13 residues in the CDR3. V lost 6 bases to trimming and J lost 0 bases, with 8 bases between them. The CDR3 nucleotides are TGTGCCATCAGGGAGGGAGTGAACACTGAAGCTTTCTTT. It yields the protein CAIREGVNTEAFF.

The chain links TRBV19 to TRBJ2-3, with TRBD2 matching 9 bases. Germline V gene data show CDR1 as LNHDA and CDR2 as SQIVND (reference sequence). This CDR3 comprises 15 residues. Trimming at V came to 6 bases and at J to 2 bases, leaving 6 bases not matched to a gene. In DNA, the CDR3 is TGTGCCAGTAGGTTAGCGGGAGCCTCCACAGATACGCAGTATTTT. This translates into CASRLAGASTDTQYF.

This clone has just one count. This chain uses TRBV19 with TRBJ1-5; 10 bases line up with TRBD1. Unmatched junction bases numbered 5, after V lost 5 bases and J lost 7 bases. Per germline, CDR1 LNHDA and CDR2 SQIVND (reference sequence). CDR3 length: 14 amino acids. CDR3 amino acids: CASSRDRGEQPQHF. The CDR3 DNA follows: TGTGCCAGTAGTCGGGACAGGGGAGAGCAGCCCCAGCATTTT. Based on the CDR3 plus reference TRBV19 and TRBJ1-5, the full variable domain is DGGITQSPKYLFRKEGQNVTLSCEQNLNHDAMYWYRQDPGQGLRLIYYSQIVNDFQKGDIAEGYSVSREKKESFPLTVTSAQKNPTAFYLCASSRDRGEQPQHFGDGTRLSIL.

The chain has TRBV25-1 and TRBJ1-6; the D gene is possibly TRBD1 (6 bases). The CDR3 extends over 12 amino acids. Trimming cost V 7 bases and J 7 bases, with 8 bases left between them. Germline V CDR1 and CDR2: MGHDK, SYGVNS. Here the CDR3 reads CASNRANSPLHF. As DNA, the CDR3 is TGTGCCAGCAACAGGGCCAATTCACCCCTCCACTTT.

The chain links TRBV18 to TRBJ1-1; D perhaps matches TRBD1 (5 bases). Deletions cut 3 bases from V and 4 bases from J, with 9 bases between. The CDR3 is 13 residues long. Germline V lookup: CDR1 KGHSH, CDR2 LQKENI. The CDR3 sequence is CASSPWGGTEAFF. CDR3 DNA: TGTGCCAGCTCACCCTGGGGGGGCACTGAAGCTTTCTTT.

This chain connects TRBV24-1 to TRBJ2-3; possible D gene TRBD1, 6 bases. Per the germline V gene, CDR1 is KGHDR and CDR2 is SFDVKD. The CDR3 is made up of 16 amino acids. The ends were cut back, 7 bases at V and 0 bases at J, with 16 bases in the middle. The CDR3 loop is CATSSQGSSSTDTQYF. In nucleotides, the CDR3 is TGTGCCACCAGCTCTCAGGGGTCGTCTAGCACAGATACGCAGTATTTT.

The V gene is TRBV19, the J gene TRBJ2-3, with TRBD1 identical over 8 bases. This CDR3 spans 13 amino acids. The germline gives CDR1 LNHDA, CDR2 SQIVND (reference sequence). V shed 10 bases and J 1 base; nucleotides not matched to a gene: 4. In nucleotides, the CDR3 is TGTGCCACCCGGGGACAGGGCACAGATACGCAGTATTTT. This gives the protein CATRGQGTDTQYF. The variable domain in full, completed from reference TRBV19 and TRBJ2-3, reads DGGITQSPKYLFRKEGQNVTLSCEQNLNHDAMYWYRQDPGQGLRLIYYSQIVNDFQKGDIAEGYSVSREKKESFPLTVTSAQKNPTAFYLCATRGQGTDTQYFGPGTRLTVL.

V is TRBV7-2 and J is TRBJ2-1, with D possibly matching TRBD2 (7 bases). Trimming removed 5 bases from V and 3 bases from J, with 26 bases in between. This CDR3 comprises 19 residues. CDR1 and CDR2 from the germline V gene are SGHTA and FQGNSA. The CDR3 region is CASSPMGRGGLTGYNEQFF. The CDR3 DNA follows: TGTGCCAGCAGCCCCATGGGTAGGGGGGGGCTAACTGGCTACAATGAGCAGTTCTTC.

The genes are TRBV7-6 and TRBJ2-7; 9 nucleotides match TRBD2. The V gene end was trimmed by 1 base and the J gene end by 4 bases; junction bases not matched to a gene: 5. CDR1 and CDR2 (germline): SGHVS, FNYEAQ. The CDR3 is 15 amino acids. CDR3 loop: CASSLEASGTYEQYF. The CDR3 DNA follows: TGTGCCAGCAGCTTAGAGGCTAGCGGGACGTACGAGCAGTACTTC.

The V and J genes are TRBV14 and TRBJ1-4, with a possible D match to TRBD1 (6 bases). CDR1 is SGHDN and CDR2 is FVKESK in the germline V gene. The CDR3 loop spans 17 amino acids. V dropped 4 bases and J dropped 3 bases, with 18 bases sitting between them. The CDR3 spells CASSLTIGQWANEKLFF. The CDR3 DNA reads as TGTGCCAGCAGCCTGACGATCGGACAGTGGGCTAATGAAAAACTGTTTTTT. The whole variable domain, remainder taken from reference TRBV14 and TRBJ1-4, is EAGVTQFPSHSVIEKGQTVTLRCDPISGHDNLYWYRRVMGKEIKFLLHFVKESKQDESGMPNNRFLAERTGGTYSTLKVQPAELEDSGVYFCASSLTIGQWANEKLFFGSGTQLSVL.

This chain connects TRBV6-5 to TRBJ2-3; TRBD1 aligns across 8 bases. The CDR3 has 14 residues. With V trimmed by 7 bases and J by 0 bases, 3 bases remained unmatched. CDR1 is MNHEY and CDR2 is SVGAGI in the germline V gene. The CDR3, as DNA: TGTGCCAGCACCCGGACAGGGAGCACAGATACGCAGTATTTT. It is translated as CASTRTGSTDTQYF.

V gene TRBV13 combines with J gene TRBJ1-2, with 8 bases identical to TRBD1. Germline CDR1 PRHDT, CDR2 FYEKMQ (reference sequence). Trimming at V came to 5 bases and at J to 5 bases, leaving 1 base not matched to a gene. The CDR3 is 12 amino acids. CDR3 bases: TGTGCCAGCAGCCGGACAGGGTATGGCTACACCTTC. It is translated as CASSRTGYGYTF.

V and J are TRBV4-3 and TRBJ1-5, with 10 bases aligning to TRBD1. CDR3 length: 18 residues. V lost 0 bases and J lost 7; bases outside the gene matches: 12. The germline CDR1 and CDR2 sequences are LGHNA and YSLEER. CDR3 nucleotides: TGCGCCAGCAGCCAAGAGTGGGGTGGGACAGGGGTCCAACAGCCCCAGCATTTT. It encodes CASSQEWGGTGVQQPQHF.

The rearrangement uses TRBV6-6 and TRBJ2-1; TRBD1 might be the D (5 bases). CDR1 is MNHNY, CDR2 SVGAGI, per germline (reference sequence). Between the trimmed V and J ends, which lost 4 bases and 4 bases, there was a span of 11 bases. This CDR3 is built from 14 residues. CDR3 protein: CASSSGQRYNEQFF. The CDR3 DNA reads as TGTGCCAGCAGTTCTGGACAACGATACAATGAGCAGTTCTTC.

CDR3 loop: CASSPREGKGANYGYTF. CDR3 bases: TGTGCCAGCTCACCACGGGAAGGGAAGGGGGCTAACTATGGCTACACCTTC. This rearrangement joins TRBV18 to TRBJ1-2; D perhaps matches TRBD1 (6 bases). Between the trimmed V and J ends, which lost 1 base and 0 bases, there was a span of 15 bases. Germline CDR1 KGHSH, CDR2 LQKENI. The CDR3 is 17 amino acids.

This clone was recorded only once. The genes are TRBV5-5 and TRBJ1-2; 7 positions agree with TRBD1. The length of the CDR3 is 15 residues. V lost 4 bases and J lost 8; bases outside the gene matches: 14. Germline V lookup: CDR1 SGHKS, CDR2 YYEKEE (reference sequence). The CDR3 DNA reads as TGTGCCAGCAGCCAACGGACCGGGACAGTTGGGGGCTACACCTTC. It specifies CASSQRTGTVGGYTF. Supplemented by reference TRBV5-5 and TRBJ1-2, the full variable domain reads DAGVTQSPTHLIKTRGQQVTLRCSPISGHKSVSWYQQVLGQGPQFIFQYYEKEERGRGNFPDRFSARQFPNYSSELNVNALLLGDSALYLCASSQRTGTVGGYTFGSGTRLTVV.

As DNA, the CDR3 is TGTGCCACCAGTGTCGGGGTACAGCCCCAGCATTTT. Its protein product is CATSVGVQPQHF. The V gene is TRBV24-1, the J gene TRBJ1-5, with D hard to call. Trimming took 5 bases from V and 7 from J, leaving 8 bases between them. Germline CDR1 is KGHDR and CDR2 is SFDVKD. There are 12 residues in the CDR3.

J is TRBJ1-1 and V is TRBV28; 7 nucleotides align to TRBD1. V trimming: 6 bases; J trimming: 0 bases; junction bases outside the gene matches: 4. The CDR3 totals 14 residues. Per germline, CDR1 MDHEN and CDR2 SYDVKM. CDR3 residues: CASSRGQLNTEAFF. CDR3 in DNA: TGTGCCAGCAGCAGGGGACAGCTGAACACTGAAGCTTTCTTT.

V and J are TRBV9 and TRBJ1-5; D is unresolved. CDR1 and CDR2 from the germline V gene are SGDLS and YYNGEE. Trimming pared 0 bases from V and 9 bases from J, leaving 13 bases between. The CDR3 spans 14 residues. The CDR3 DNA is TGTGCCAGCAGCGTAGAAAGAGGTGATCCGCCCCAGCATTTT. Encoded protein: CASSVERGDPPQHF.